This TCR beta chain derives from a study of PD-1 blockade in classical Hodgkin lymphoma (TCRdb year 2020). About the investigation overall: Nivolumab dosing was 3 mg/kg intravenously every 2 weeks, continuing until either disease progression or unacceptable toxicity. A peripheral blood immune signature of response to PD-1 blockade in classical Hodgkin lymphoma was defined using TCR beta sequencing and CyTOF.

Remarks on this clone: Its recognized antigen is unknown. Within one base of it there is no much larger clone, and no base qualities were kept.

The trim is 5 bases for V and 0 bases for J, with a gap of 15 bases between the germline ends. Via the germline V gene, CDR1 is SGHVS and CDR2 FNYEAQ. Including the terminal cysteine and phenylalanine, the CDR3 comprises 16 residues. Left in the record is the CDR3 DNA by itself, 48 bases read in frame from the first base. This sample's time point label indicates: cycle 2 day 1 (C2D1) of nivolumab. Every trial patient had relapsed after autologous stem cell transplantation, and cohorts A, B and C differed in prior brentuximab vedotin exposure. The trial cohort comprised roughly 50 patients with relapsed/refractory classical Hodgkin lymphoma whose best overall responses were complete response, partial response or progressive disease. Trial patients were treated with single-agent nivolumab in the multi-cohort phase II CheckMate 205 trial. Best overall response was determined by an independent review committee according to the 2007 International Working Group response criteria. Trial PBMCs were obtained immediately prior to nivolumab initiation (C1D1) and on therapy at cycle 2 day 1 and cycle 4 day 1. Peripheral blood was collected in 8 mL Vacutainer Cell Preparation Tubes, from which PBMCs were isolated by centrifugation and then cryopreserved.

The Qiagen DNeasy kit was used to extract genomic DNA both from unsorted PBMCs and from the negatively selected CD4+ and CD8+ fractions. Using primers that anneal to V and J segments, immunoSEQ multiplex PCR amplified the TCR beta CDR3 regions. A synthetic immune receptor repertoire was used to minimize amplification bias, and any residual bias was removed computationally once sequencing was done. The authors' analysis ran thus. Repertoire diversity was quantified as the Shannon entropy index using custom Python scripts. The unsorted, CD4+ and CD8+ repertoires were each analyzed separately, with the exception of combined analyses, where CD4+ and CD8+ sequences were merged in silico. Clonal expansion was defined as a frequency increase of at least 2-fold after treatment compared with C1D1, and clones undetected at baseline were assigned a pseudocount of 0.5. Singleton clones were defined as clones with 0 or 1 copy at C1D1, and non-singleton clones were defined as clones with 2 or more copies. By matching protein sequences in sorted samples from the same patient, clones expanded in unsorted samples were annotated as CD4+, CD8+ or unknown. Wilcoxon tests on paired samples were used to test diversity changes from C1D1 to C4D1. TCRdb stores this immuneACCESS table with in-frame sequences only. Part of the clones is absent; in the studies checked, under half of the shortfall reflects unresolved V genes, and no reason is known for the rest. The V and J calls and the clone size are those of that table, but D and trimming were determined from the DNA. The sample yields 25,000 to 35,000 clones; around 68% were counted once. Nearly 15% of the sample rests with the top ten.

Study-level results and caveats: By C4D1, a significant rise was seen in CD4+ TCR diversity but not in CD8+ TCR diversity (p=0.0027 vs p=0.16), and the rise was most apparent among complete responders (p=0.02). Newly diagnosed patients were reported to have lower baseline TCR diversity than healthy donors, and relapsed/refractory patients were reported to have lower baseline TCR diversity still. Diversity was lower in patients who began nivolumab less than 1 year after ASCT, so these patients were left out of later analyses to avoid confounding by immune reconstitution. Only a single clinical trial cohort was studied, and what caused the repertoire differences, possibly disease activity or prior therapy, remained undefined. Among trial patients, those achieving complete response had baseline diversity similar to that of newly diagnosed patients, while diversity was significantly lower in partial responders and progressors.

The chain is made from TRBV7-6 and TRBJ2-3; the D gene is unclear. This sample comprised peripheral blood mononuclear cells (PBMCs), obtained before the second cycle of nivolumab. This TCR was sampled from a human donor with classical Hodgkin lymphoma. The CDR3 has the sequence CASSPEAHLSTDTQYF. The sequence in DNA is TGTGCCAGCAGCCCCGAGGCTCACCTAAGCACAGATACGCAGTATTTT. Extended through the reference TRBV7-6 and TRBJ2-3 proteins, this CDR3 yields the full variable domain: GAGVSQSPRYKVTKRGQDVALRCDPISGHVSLYWYRQALGQGPEFLTYFNYEAQQDKSGLPNDRFSAERPEGSISTLTIQRTEQRDSAMYRCASSPEAHLSTDTQYFGPGTRLTVL.